Each of the 29 T cell receptor beta chains below was sequenced from the same sample in a study of T cells after yellow fever vaccination. One entry per CDR3 protein results from TCRdb running MiXCR on the 5' RACE reads. The table lists 4,000 to 5,000 distinct CDR3 sequences, roughly 7.3% of them singletons. Material: PBMCs, either bulk or a sorted T-cell subset (CD4+, CD8+, memory, or dextramer-sorted; not recorded which), obtained about 49 days after the first yellow fever vaccination. The receptors were gathered from a man aged 18 to 29 who received the YFV17D yellow fever vaccine.

At least ten counts were recorded for this clonotype. The genes are TRBV3-1 and TRBJ2-5; D unclear. V was clipped by 0 bases and J by 2 bases, with 10 bases between them. In germline, CDR1 is LGHDT, CDR2 YNNKEL (reference sequence). The CDR3 has 15 amino acids. The CDR3: CASSQDLEIQETQYF. In DNA, the CDR3 is TGTGCCAGCAGCCAAGATCTGGAGATACAAGAGACCCAGTACTTC.

The genes are TRBV4-3 and TRBJ2-1; TRBD2 matches 9 bases. V shed 0 bases and J 5 bases; nucleotides not matched to a gene: 8. There are 17 residues in the CDR3. Germline V gives CDR1 LGHNA, CDR2 YSLEER. CDR3 nucleotide sequence: TGCGCCAGCAGCCAAGATGGGCGGGGGGGCCTGGACAATGAGCAGTTCTTC. The encoded protein is CASSQDGRGGLDNEQFF.

This clonotype came up many times. The gene calls are TRBV19 and TRBJ2-2; D may be TRBD1 (6 bases). The CDR3 length is 14 residues. Trimming shortened V by 5 bases and J by 4 bases, and 11 bases separated the two germline ends. Germline V CDR1 and CDR2: LNHDA, SQIVND (reference sequence). The CDR3 loop is CASSPQGPTGELFF. In nucleotides, the CDR3 is TGTGCCAGTAGTCCACAGGGCCCCACCGGGGAGCTGTTTTTT.

Many counts were recorded for this clonotype. This chain uses TRBV12-3 or TRBV12-4 with TRBJ2-1, with 8 bases identical to TRBD2. The length of the CDR3 is 16 residues. The J segment lost 0 bases and the V segment lost 3 bases, leaving 4 bases of the junction unmatched. The CDR3 loop reads CASSLVAGSSYNEQFF. CDR3 DNA sequence: TGTGCCAGCAGTTTGGTAGCGGGGAGCTCCTACAATGAGCAGTTCTTC.

This clonotype was counted at least ten times. The CDR3 region is CASSQGVSADYGYTF. The CDR3, as DNA: TGCGCCAGCAGCCAAGGCGTCAGCGCCGACTATGGCTACACCTTC. V gene TRBV4-3 combines with J gene TRBJ1-2; D ambiguous. The CDR3 extends over 15 amino acids. Germline V lookup: CDR1 LGHNA, CDR2 YSLEER. The ends were cut back, 1 base at V and 3 bases at J, with 12 bases in the middle.

At least ten counts were recorded for this clonotype. V usage is TRBV10-1 and J usage is TRBJ2-5; D ambiguous. Germline CDR1 WNHNN, CDR2 SYGVQD (reference sequence). This CDR3 spans 14 amino acids. The V end lost 5 bases, the J end lost 2 bases, and 12 bases lay between the germline ends. CDR3 DNA: TGCGCCAGCAGTAACTCGATGCTACAAGAGACCCAGTACTTC. This codes for CASSNSMLQETQYF.

This clonotype was recorded many times. The rearrangement links TRBV11-2 to TRBJ2-3, with D possibly called TRBD1 or TRBD2 (5 bases each). CDR1 SGHAT and CDR2 FQNNGV come from the germline V gene. The CDR3 totals 18 residues. Trimming removed 6 bases from V and 2 bases from J, with 24 bases in between. In nucleotides, the CDR3 is TGTGCCAGCAGGCTGGGGGAATTGGGTCTTATCATCACAGATACGCAGTATTTT. Translation: CASRLGELGLIITDTQYF.

This clonotype was detected ten times or more. This chain links TRBV3-1 with TRBJ2-1, with a possible D match to TRBD2 (6 bases). CDR1 is LGHDT and CDR2 is YNNKEL in the germline V gene (reference sequence). This CDR3 comprises 17 residues. V lost 1 base to trimming and J lost 0 bases, with 13 bases between them. The CDR3 region is CASSQGLPGGSYNEQFF. CDR3 bases: TGTGCCAGCAGCCAAGGACTTCCCGGGGGCTCCTACAATGAGCAGTTCTTC.

This clonotype was counted at least ten times. The chain carries TRBV9 and TRBJ1-6; tentative D call: TRBD1 (6 bases). Germline loops: CDR1 SGDLS, CDR2 YYNGEE. The CDR3 runs 17 residues. Trimming stripped 0 bases from V and 6 bases from J, with 16 bases between. The DNA of the CDR3 is TGTGCCAGCAGCGTAGATGGGGGCAGTCGCGTTAATTCACCCCTCCACTTT. Translation gives CASSVDGGSRVNSPLHF.

On this clonotype: Sequence at one end of the junction differs from germline and may be a read error. The V call is TRBV20-1, the J call TRBJ2-2; 13 nucleotides align to TRBD2. The CDR3 contains 17 residues. Per the germline V gene, CDR1 is DFQATT and CDR2 is SNEGSKA (reference sequence). CDR3 sequence reads: CCALTGTSGINTGELFF. As DNA, the CDR3 is TGCTGTGCTTTAACCGGGACTAGCGGGATTAACACCGGGGAGCTGTTTTTT.

At least ten counts were recorded for this clonotype. The genes are TRBV5-1 and TRBJ2-3, with a weak D call TRBD2 (7 bases). The CDR3 has 17 amino acids. V gave up 7 bases and J gave up 3 bases, with 24 bases separating them. CDR1 SGHRS and CDR2 YFSETQ come from the germline V gene. The CDR3 loop reads CASGNVEDGGLTDTQYF. The CDR3 DNA follows: TGCGCCAGCGGGAATGTCGAGGACGGGGGGCTTACAGATACGCAGTATTTT.

In its sample, this clonotype is medium-sized (0.01 to 0.1%). The rearrangement uses TRBV3-1 and TRBJ2-7; the D call may be TRBD1 or TRBD2 (5 bases each). The CDR3 contains 16 residues. V shed 3 bases and J shed 3 bases, with 18 bases lying between them. CDR1 and CDR2 (germline): LGHDT, YNNKEL (reference sequence). The CDR3 is CASSHIGRGPNYEQYF. In DNA form, the CDR3 reads TGTGCCAGCAGCCACATCGGAAGGGGACCCAACTACGAGCAGTACTTC.

This clonotype was seen many times. This chain links TRBV6-2 or TRBV6-3 with TRBJ1-1; D is unclear. The CDR3 length is 12 residues. Germline CDR1 and CDR2: MNHEY and SVGEGT. V was cut by 2 bases and J by 2 bases, with 3 bases left in between. The chain's CDR3 is CASSYRNTEAFF. CDR3 nucleotides: TGTGCCAGCAGTTACAGAAACACTGAAGCTTTCTTT.

This clonotype was seen repeatedly, ten times or more. The chain is built from TRBV12-3 or TRBV12-4 and TRBJ1-1; D may be TRBD1 (5 bases). The CDR3 length is 15 residues. Trimming removed 8 bases from V and 8 bases from J, with 24 bases in between. In nucleotides, the CDR3 is TGTGCCAGCTCACTGGGGCCGGGACCCGTATCGGAAGCTTTCTTT. Its protein product is CASSLGPGPVSEAFF.

At least ten counts were recorded for this clonotype. This chain joins TRBV4-2 and TRBJ1-5; 8 bases are a match to TRBD1. The germline V gene encodes CDR1 LGHNA and CDR2 YNFKEQ. V shed 4 bases and J 6 bases; nucleotides not matched to a gene: 20. The CDR3 totals 19 residues. CDR3 sequence (DNA): TGTGCCAGCAGCCCACAGGGGGTGGCGGAGAAAGGATTACTTCAGCCCCAGCATTTT. Its translation is CASSPQGVAEKGLLQPQHF.

This clonotype was seen many times. The chain couples TRBV5-1 to TRBJ2-2; the D gene is possibly TRBD2 (6 bases). The CDR3 length is 16 residues. Germline CDR1 is SGHRS and CDR2 is YFSETQ. Trimming took off 7 bases at V and 8 bases at J, with 24 bases between the two ends. CDR3 sequence: CASASSGWALEGELFF. CDR3 coding DNA: TGCGCCAGCGCCTCCAGCGGGTGGGCTTTGGAAGGGGAGCTGTTTTTT.

The chain is built from TRBV28 and TRBJ2-3; D possibly corresponds to TRBD1 (6 bases). CDR3 length: 19 residues. Germline CDR1 is MDHEN and CDR2 is SYDVKM. V dropped 1 base and J dropped 2 bases, with 22 bases sitting between them. The CDR3 reads CASSLFQMSYRDYTDTQYF. The CDR3 DNA follows: TGTGCCAGCAGTTTATTTCAAATGTCGTACAGGGATTACACAGATACGCAGTATTTT.

Many counts were recorded for this clonotype. The rearrangement joins TRBV29-1 to TRBJ2-5; TRBD1 agrees at 11 bases. The germline gives CDR1 SQVTM, CDR2 ANQGSEA. The CDR3 runs 19 residues. Trimming removed 1 base from V and 2 bases from J; junction bases left unmatched: 15. The CDR3 loop is CSVEVLGDRGVRRQETQYF. CDR3 coding DNA: TGCAGCGTTGAAGTGTTAGGGGACAGGGGGGTGAGGAGACAAGAGACCCAGTACTTC.

In this sample, this clonotype turned up many times. The chain uses TRBV11-2 and TRBJ2-5, with D possibly TRBD1 on 6 matching bases. Trimming cost V 5 bases and J 3 bases, with 10 bases left between them. The V gene's germline CDR1 is SGHAT and CDR2 FQNNGV. The CDR3 is 13 residues long. The CDR3 nucleotides are TGTGCCAGCAGCGTCCCAGGGGAAGAGACCCAGTACTTC. It yields the protein CASSVPGEETQYF.

J is TRBJ2-1 and V is TRBV4-2; the D is unclear. CDR3 length equals 14 residues. Per germline, CDR1 LGHNA and CDR2 YNFKEQ. V was trimmed by 8 bases and J by 5 bases, leaving 16 bases between them. CDR3 protein: CASGPESRHNEQFF. CDR3 nucleotide sequence: TGTGCCAGCGGCCCCGAGTCACGGCACAATGAGCAGTTCTTC.

This clonotype was recorded many times. The CDR3 region is CSALRGTGNGETQYF. CDR3 DNA sequence: TGCAGTGCTCTCCGAGGGACAGGGAACGGGGAGACCCAGTACTTC. The chain has TRBV20-1 and TRBJ2-5; 9 nucleotides line up with TRBD1. This CDR3 contains 15 residues. Germline V gene sequence: CDR1 DFQATT, CDR2 SNEGSKA (reference sequence). V lost 5 bases and J lost 5; bases outside the gene matches: 12.

This clonotype was seen ten or more times. The chain carries TRBV9 and TRBJ1-1, with D possibly matching TRBD1 (6 bases). Trimming left V 3 bases short and J 0 bases short, with 12 bases between. From germline, CDR1 is SGDLS and CDR2 YYNGEE. The CDR3 covers 15 residues. The CDR3 region has the DNA TGTGCCAGCAGCGCCCGAGACAGGCTGAACACTGAAGCTTTCTTT. This encodes CASSARDRLNTEAFF.

The table lists this clonotype with many counts. The V call is TRBV10-3, the J call TRBJ1-4; D is uncertain. The CDR3 is made up of 13 amino acids. Trimming pared 0 bases from V and 8 bases from J, leaving 7 bases between. Per germline, CDR1 ENHRY and CDR2 SYGVKD. Here the CDR3 reads CAISESGSEKLFF. CDR3 in DNA: TGTGCCATCAGTGAGTCTGGTAGCGAAAAACTGTTTTTT.

This clonotype was seen repeatedly, ten times or more. This chain joins TRBV28 and TRBJ1-3; weak D call: TRBD1 (5 bases). The CDR3 is 14 residues long. With 6 bases removed from V and 0 bases from J, the gap between germline ends came to 9 bases. Germline CDR1 MDHEN, CDR2 SYDVKM. For the CDR3, the DNA is TGTGCCAGCAGCCAGGGCTCCTCTGGAAACACCATATATTTT. Its translation is CASSQGSSGNTIYF.

This clonotype was counted at least ten times. The chain has TRBV15 and TRBJ2-7; TRBD1 is a possible D gene (6 bases). CDR3 length equals 15 residues. V was trimmed by 5 bases and J by 2 bases, leaving 16 bases between them. Germline V gives CDR1 LNHNV, CDR2 YYDKDF (reference sequence). CDR3 sequence: CATSSSATGAYEQYV. The CDR3 DNA follows: TGTGCCACCAGCTCGTCGGCGACAGGAGCCTACGAGCAGTACGTC.

The table lists this clonotype with many counts. DNA of the CDR3: TGCAGTGCTAGCCCGATTGGGACTAGCGGGCCCAATGAGCAGTTCTTC. It codes for CSASPIGTSGPNEQFF. The rearrangement uses TRBV20-1 and TRBJ2-1, with 12 bases matching TRBD2. Per germline, CDR1 DFQATT and CDR2 SNEGSKA (reference sequence). The CDR3 extends over 16 amino acids. Trimming cost V 3 bases and J 6 bases; bases outside gene matches: 9.

By share, this clonotype counts as medium-sized. This sequence joins TRBV5-6 and TRBJ2-7; D unresolved. V lost 3 bases, J lost 10 bases, and 14 bases lay in between. The CDR3 sequence is 12 residues long. The germline V gene encodes CDR1 SGHDT and CDR2 YYEEEE. For the CDR3, the DNA is TGTGCCAGCAGCTCCCTGACGTCAAGTCAGTACTTC. Translation: CASSSLTSSQYF.

This clonotype was found many times. The rearrangement links TRBV20-1 to TRBJ2-3, with D perhaps being TRBD1 or TRBD2 (5 bases each). Trimming took off 6 bases at V and 4 bases at J, with 14 bases between the two ends. In germline, CDR1 is DFQATT, CDR2 SNEGSKA (reference sequence). The CDR3 totals 13 residues. The CDR3 coding sequence is TGCAGTGCCCGGGGACGGCGTGCAGATACGCAGTATTTT. It encodes CSARGRRADTQYF.

This clonotype was counted at least ten times. V is TRBV7-9 and J is TRBJ1-1; no reliable D call. Trimming took 1 base from V and 0 from J, leaving 9 bases between them. The CDR3 is 15 residues long. Germline CDR1 and CDR2: SEHNR and FQNEAQ (reference sequence). The CDR3 loop reads CASSLEQIMNTEAFF. CDR3 DNA sequence: TGTGCCAGCAGCTTAGAACAGATAATGAACACTGAAGCTTTCTTT.